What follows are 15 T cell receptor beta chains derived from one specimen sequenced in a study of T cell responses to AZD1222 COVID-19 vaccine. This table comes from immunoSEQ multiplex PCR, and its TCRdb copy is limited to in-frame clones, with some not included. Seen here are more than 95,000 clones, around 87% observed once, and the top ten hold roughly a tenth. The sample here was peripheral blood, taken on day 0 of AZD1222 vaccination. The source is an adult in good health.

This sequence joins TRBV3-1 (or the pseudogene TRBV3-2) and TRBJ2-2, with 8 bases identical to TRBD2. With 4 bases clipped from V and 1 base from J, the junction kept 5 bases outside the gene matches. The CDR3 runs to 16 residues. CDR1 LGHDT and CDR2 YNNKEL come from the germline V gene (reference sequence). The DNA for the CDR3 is TGTGCCAGCAGCCTCGGGGGGGGACTGAACACCGGGGAGCTGTTTTTT. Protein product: CASSLGGGLNTGELFF.

Here the CDR3 DNA reads TGCAGCGCCTTACCGGGGGCGAACACTGAAGCTTTCTTT. It specifies CSALPGANTEAFF. V and J are TRBV29-1 and TRBJ1-1; tentatively, D is TRBD1 (6 bases). The CDR3 length is 13 residues. The germline V gene encodes CDR1 SQVTM and CDR2 ANQGSEA. The V end was cut by 7 bases, the J end by 1 base, with 13 bases between.

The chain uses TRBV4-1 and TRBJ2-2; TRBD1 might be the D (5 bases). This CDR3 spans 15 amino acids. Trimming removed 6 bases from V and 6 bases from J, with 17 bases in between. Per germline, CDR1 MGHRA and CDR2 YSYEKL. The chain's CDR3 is CASRSQGVLSGELFF. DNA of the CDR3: TGCGCCAGCAGAAGCCAGGGCGTGTTGTCCGGGGAGCTGTTTTTT.

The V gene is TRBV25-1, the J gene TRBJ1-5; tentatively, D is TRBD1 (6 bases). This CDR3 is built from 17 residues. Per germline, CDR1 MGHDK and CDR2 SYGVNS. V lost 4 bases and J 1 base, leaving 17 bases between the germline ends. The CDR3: CASSGLKDSTSNQPQHF. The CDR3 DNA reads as TGTGCCAGCAGTGGTCTTAAGGACAGTACGAGCAATCAGCCCCAGCATTTT. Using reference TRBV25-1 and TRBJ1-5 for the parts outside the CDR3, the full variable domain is EADIYQTPRYLVIGTGKKITLECSQTMGHDKMYWYQQDPGMELHLIHYSYGVNSTEKGDLSSESTVSRIRTEHFPLTLESARPSHTSQYLCASSGLKDSTSNQPQHFGDGTRLSIL.

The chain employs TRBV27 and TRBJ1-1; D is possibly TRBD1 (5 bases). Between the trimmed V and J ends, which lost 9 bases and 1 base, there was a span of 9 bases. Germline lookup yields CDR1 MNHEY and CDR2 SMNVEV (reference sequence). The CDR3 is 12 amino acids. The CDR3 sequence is CASRTGNTEAFF. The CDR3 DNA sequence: TGTGCCAGTAGAACAGGGAACACTGAAGCTTTCTTT.

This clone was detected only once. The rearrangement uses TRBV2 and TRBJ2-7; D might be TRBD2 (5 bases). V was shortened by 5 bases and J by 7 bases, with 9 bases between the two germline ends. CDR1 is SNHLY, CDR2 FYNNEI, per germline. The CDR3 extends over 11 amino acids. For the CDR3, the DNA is TGTGCCAGCAGTCCGGGGTGGGAGCAGTACTTC. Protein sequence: CASSPGWEQYF.

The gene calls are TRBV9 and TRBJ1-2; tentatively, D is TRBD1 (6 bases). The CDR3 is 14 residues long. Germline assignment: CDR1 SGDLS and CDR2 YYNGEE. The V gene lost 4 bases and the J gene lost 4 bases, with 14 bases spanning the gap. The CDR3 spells CASSTFTGSYGYTF. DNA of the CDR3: TGTGCCAGCAGCACATTCACAGGGAGCTATGGCTACACCTTC. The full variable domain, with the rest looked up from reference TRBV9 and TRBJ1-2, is DSGVTQTPKHLITATGQRVTLRCSPRSGDLSVYWYQQSLDQGLQFLIQYYNGEERAKGNILERFSAQQFPDLHSELNLSSLELGDSALYFCASSTFTGSYGYTFGSGTRLTVV.

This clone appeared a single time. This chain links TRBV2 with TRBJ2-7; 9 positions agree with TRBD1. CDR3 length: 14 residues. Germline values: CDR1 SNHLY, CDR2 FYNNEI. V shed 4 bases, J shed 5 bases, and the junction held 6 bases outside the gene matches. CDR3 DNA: TGTGCCAGCAGTGCGGGACAGGGCCCCCACGAGCAGTACTTC. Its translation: CASSAGQGPHEQYF.

The CDR3 sequence: CSARLTLEQFF. DNA of the CDR3: TGCAGTGCTAGATTGACCTTAGAGCAGTTCTTC. J is TRBJ2-1 and V is TRBV20-1, with D uncertain. CDR1 is DFQATT and CDR2 is SNEGSKA in the germline V gene (reference sequence). CDR3 length equals 11 residues. Trimming pared 2 bases from V and 10 bases from J, leaving 9 bases between.

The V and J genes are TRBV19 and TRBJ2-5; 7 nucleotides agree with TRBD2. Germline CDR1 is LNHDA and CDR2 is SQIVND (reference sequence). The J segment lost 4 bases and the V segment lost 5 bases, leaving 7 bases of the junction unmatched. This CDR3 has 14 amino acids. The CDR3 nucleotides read TGTGCCAGTAGTCCGCGACTAGCCTTAGAGACCCAGTACTTC. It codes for CASSPRLALETQYF.

CDR3 sequence reads: CASSSDRGQETQYF. CDR3 in DNA: TGTGCCAGCAGCTCAGACAGGGGCCAAGAGACCCAGTACTTC. This chain joins TRBV2 and TRBJ2-5, with 8 bases lining up with TRBD1. Germline lookup yields CDR1 SNHLY and CDR2 FYNNEI. There are 14 residues in the CDR3. Trimming cost V 6 bases and J 1 base; bases outside gene matches: 4.

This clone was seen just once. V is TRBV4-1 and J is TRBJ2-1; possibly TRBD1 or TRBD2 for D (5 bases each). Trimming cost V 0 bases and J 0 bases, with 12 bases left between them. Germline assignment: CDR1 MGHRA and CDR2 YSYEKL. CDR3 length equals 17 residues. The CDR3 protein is CASSQDTAGSSYNEQFF. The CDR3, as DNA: TGCGCCAGCAGCCAAGATACGGCAGGGAGCTCCTACAATGAGCAGTTCTTC.

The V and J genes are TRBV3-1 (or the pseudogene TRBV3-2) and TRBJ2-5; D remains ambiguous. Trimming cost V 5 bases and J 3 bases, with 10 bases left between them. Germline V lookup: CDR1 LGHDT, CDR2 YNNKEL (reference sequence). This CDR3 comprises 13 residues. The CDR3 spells CASSSGSKETQYF. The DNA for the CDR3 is TGTGCCAGCAGCTCCGGGTCTAAAGAGACCCAGTACTTC.

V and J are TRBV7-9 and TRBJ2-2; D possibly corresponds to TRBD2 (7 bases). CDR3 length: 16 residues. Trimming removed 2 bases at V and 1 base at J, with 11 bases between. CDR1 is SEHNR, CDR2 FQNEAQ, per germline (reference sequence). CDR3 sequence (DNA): TGTGCCAGCAGCTTACGGGGGGCGCGGAACACCGGGGAGCTGTTTTTT. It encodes CASSLRGARNTGELFF. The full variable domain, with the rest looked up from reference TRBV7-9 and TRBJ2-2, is DTGVSQNPRHKITKRGQNVTFRCDPISEHNRLYWYRQTLGQGPEFLTYFQNEAQLEKSRLLSDRFSAERPKGSFSTLEIQRTEQGDSAMYLCASSLRGARNTGELFFGEGSRLTVL.

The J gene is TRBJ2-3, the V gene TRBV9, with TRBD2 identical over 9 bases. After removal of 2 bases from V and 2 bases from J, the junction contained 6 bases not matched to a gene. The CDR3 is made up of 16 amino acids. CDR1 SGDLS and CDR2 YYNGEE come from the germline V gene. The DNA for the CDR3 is TGTGCCAGCAGCGTCAGCCAGCGGGGGGTCACAGATACGCAGTATTTT. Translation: CASSVSQRGVTDTQYF.